The 11 T cell receptor beta chains listed next were all sequenced from one sample in a study of beta chain features in type 1 diabetes. These receptors lack a known antigen. The study's findings and limits: Type 1 diabetes patients showed a moderate but significant shortening of TCRB CDR3s in all four CD4+ subsets.

Investigators reverse transcribed all isolated RNA, so they sequenced expressed TCRB transcripts. Produced via immunoSEQ multiplex PCR; TCRdb's table is partial and in-frame only. The sample gives over 40,000 clones, about 68% of which show up once; roughly 1.7% is in the top ten. The sample comprised Tregs from blood. These receptors were collected from a young man with type 1 diabetes. Some clones in this sample may be carry-over from other donors' samples.

The V gene is TRBV7-9, the J gene TRBJ2-1; TRBD2 matches at 9 bases. Trimming removed 6 bases from V and 9 bases from J; junction bases left unmatched: 12. Per the germline V gene, CDR1 is SEHNR and CDR2 is FQNEAQ (reference sequence). The CDR3 runs to 15 residues. The CDR3 is CASRAGTSRESEQFF. As DNA, the CDR3 is TGTGCCAGCAGGGCCGGGACTAGCAGGGAAAGTGAGCAGTTCTTC.

This sequence joins TRBV18 and TRBJ2-1; D unresolved. This CDR3 is 13 amino acids long. Trimming stripped 4 bases from V and 0 bases from J, with 4 bases between. Per germline, CDR1 KGHSH and CDR2 LQKENI. CDR3 in DNA: TGTGCCAGCTCACTGGCCTCCTACAATGAGCAGTTCTTC. Protein sequence: CASSLASYNEQFF.

V gene TRBV6-5 combines with J gene TRBJ1-1, with D possibly TRBD1 on 5 matching bases. Between the trimmed V and J ends, which lost 6 bases and 5 bases, there was a span of 13 bases. Germline V gene data show CDR1 as MNHEY and CDR2 as SVGAGI. This CDR3 contains 13 residues. CDR3 nucleotides: TGTGCCAGCAGCCGCGCGCGGGGGACTGAAGCTTTCTTT. It translates to CASSRARGTEAFF.

The chain has TRBV2 and TRBJ1-6, with TRBD1 matching 9 bases. J lost 5 bases, V lost 8 bases, and 10 bases had no gene match. Germline-derived CDR1 and CDR2 are SNHLY and FYNNEI. The CDR3 runs 16 residues. The CDR3 region is CASGDREPANNSPLHF. The CDR3 DNA reads as TGTGCCAGCGGGGACAGGGAGCCCGCTAATAATTCACCCCTCCACTTT.

The chain links TRBV6-1 to TRBJ2-1, with TRBD2 identical over 9 bases. The CDR3 has 15 residues. The V gene end was trimmed by 5 bases and the J gene end by 8 bases; junction bases not matched to a gene: 10. The germline V gene encodes CDR1 MNHNS and CDR2 SASEGT. CDR3 sequence: CASSPTGGGAYEQFF. The CDR3 nucleotides read TGTGCCAGCAGTCCCACTGGCGGGGGGGCGTATGAGCAGTTCTTC.

V is TRBV4-1 and J is TRBJ2-3, with a weak D call TRBD2 (5 bases). Deletions cut 1 base from V and 4 bases from J, with 9 bases between. The CDR3 extends over 14 amino acids. Germline V gene data show CDR1 as MGHRA and CDR2 as YSYEKL. As DNA, the CDR3 is TGCGCCAGCAGCCAAGCCACCGGGGCAGATACGCAGTATTTT. This encodes CASSQATGADTQYF.

This clone was seen more than once but under ten times. V is TRBV2 and J is TRBJ1-6; 7 bases align to TRBD1. Germline-derived CDR1 and CDR2 are SNHLY and FYNNEI. V lost 10 bases, J lost 3 bases, and 6 bases stayed unmatched. This CDR3 is built from 14 residues. The chain's CDR3 is CATARQGYNSPLHF. The CDR3 region has the DNA TGTGCCACCGCCCGACAGGGCTATAATTCACCCCTCCACTTT.

The chain recombines TRBV2 with TRBJ2-6, with a tentative D call TRBD2 (5 bases). Germline CDR1 reads SNHLY; CDR2 reads FYNNEI. This CDR3 is 16 amino acids long. V was pared by 6 bases and J by 2 bases, with 14 bases between. CDR3 nucleotides: TGTGCCAGCAGAGTAGTTGTGAGGGCTGGGGCCAACGTCCTGACTTTC. It encodes CASRVVVRAGANVLTF.

V and J are TRBV28 and TRBJ1-4, with D maybe TRBD1 (6 bases). The CDR3 extends over 16 amino acids. The germline CDR1 and CDR2 sequences are MDHEN and SYDVKM. V shed 8 bases and J shed 3 bases, with 19 bases lying between them. The CDR3 loop is CASGSPWDIPNEKLFF. In DNA, the CDR3 is TGTGCCAGCGGAAGCCCATGGGACATACCTAATGAAAAACTGTTTTTT. The full variable domain, its missing parts supplied by reference TRBV28 and TRBJ1-4, is DVKVTQSSRYLVKRTGEKVFLECVQDMDHENMFWYRQDPGLGLRLIYFSYDVKMKEKGDIPEGYSVSREKKERFSLILESASTNQTSMYLCASGSPWDIPNEKLFFGSGTQLSVL.

Only a few counts were recorded for this clone. The V call is TRBV7-2, the J call TRBJ2-5; 8 bases are shared with TRBD2. This CDR3 has 16 amino acids. V gave up 0 bases and J gave up 6 bases; unmatched junction bases: 9. Germline CDR1 SGHTA, CDR2 FQGNSA. CDR3 bases: TGTGCCAGCAGCTTAGCAGGGACTAGGGGACTCCAGACCCAGTACTTC. Translating it yields CASSLAGTRGLQTQYF.

The rearrangement links TRBV2 to TRBJ2-3, with 10 positions matching TRBD1. The CDR3 totals 15 residues. In germline, CDR1 is SNHLY, CDR2 FYNNEI. With 6 bases clipped from V and 3 bases from J, the junction kept 6 bases outside the gene matches. This CDR3 is CASSSRDRGTDTQYF. CDR3 nucleotides: TGTGCCAGCAGCTCCCGGGACAGGGGTACAGATACGCAGTATTTT.